This entry lists 21 T cell receptor beta chains sequenced from one sample in a study of human T cells and chemical hapten exposure (dated by TCRdb to the early 2020s). Libraries came from RACE. Data came from a NextSeq 500. TCRdb applied fastp at Q25 and MiXCR to the public reads, then kept only in-frame beta chains. Duplicate CDR3 protein sequences are folded into a single record with the most common DNA and genes. Recorded for this sample are 35,000 to 45,000 distinct CDR3 sequences; 8.5% to 10% of them occurred a single time. The ten largest clones add up to 11% to 15% of the sample. What this sample's time point label stands for: patch test 2, 6 weeks after DPC sensitization. In light of the paper, this sample's treatment or condition label describes: therapeutic diphenylcyclopropenone sensitization with weekly scalp DPC. Unfractionated whole blood was collected in Tempus Blood RNA tubes, and total RNA was extracted from that blood.

The starting material was whole blood, obtained in connection with sensitization to the hapten diphenylcyclopropenone (DPC). These receptors all stem from a woman aged 30 to 39 with alopecia areata. Some clones in this sample may be carry-over from other donors' samples.

This clonotype was seen ten or more times. This rearrangement joins TRBV18 to TRBJ2-7; 9 nucleotides align to TRBD2. Germline trimming cut 5 bases from V and 5 bases from J; bases unmatched to any gene: 7. The CDR3 spans 14 residues. CDR1 KGHSH and CDR2 LQKENI come from the germline V gene. The CDR3, as DNA: TGTGCCAGCTCAATTAGCGGGGGAAGGAACGAGCAGTACTTC. Translation: CASSISGGRNEQYF. Full variable domain (rest looked up from reference TRBV18 and TRBJ2-7): NAGVMQNPRHLVRRRGQEARLRCSPMKGHSHVYWYRQLPEEGLKFMVYLQKENIIDESGMPKERFSAEFPKEGPSILRIQQVVRGDSAAYFCASSISGGRNEQYFGPGTRLTVT.

The table lists this clonotype with a few counts. V is TRBV12-3 or TRBV12-4 and J is TRBJ1-1; D not certain. The CDR3 length is 13 residues. V gave up 3 bases and J gave up 4 bases, with 9 bases separating them. CDR3 in DNA: TGTGCCAGCAGTTTTGGGGTACGCACTGAAGCTTTCTTT. Its protein product is CASSFGVRTEAFF.

In its sample, this clonotype was seen many times. CDR3 nucleotides: TGTGCCAGCAGCTTATTCGGTCCGGGGACTGGGGCCAACGTCCTGACTTTC. Its protein is CASSLFGPGTGANVLTF. The chain combines TRBV7-2 with TRBJ2-6; tentative D call: TRBD2 (5 bases). V gave up 2 bases and J gave up 2 bases, with 13 bases separating them. The CDR3 runs to 17 residues. CDR1 SGHTA and CDR2 FQGNSA come from the germline V gene.

The V and J genes are TRBV6-6 and TRBJ2-3; D is unclear. The V end was cut by 7 bases, the J end by 0 bases, with 11 bases between. This CDR3 comprises 14 residues. Per germline, CDR1 MNHNY and CDR2 SVGAGI (reference sequence). The CDR3 here is CASTPWASTDTQYF. For the CDR3, the DNA is TGTGCCAGCACCCCCTGGGCTAGCACAGATACGCAGTATTTT.

This clonotype was seen repeatedly, ten times or more. This chain joins TRBV29-1 and TRBJ2-5; D remains ambiguous. Germline assignment: CDR1 SQVTM and CDR2 ANQGSEA. The germline V and J ends were trimmed by 7 bases and 3 bases, with 9 bases remaining between them. The CDR3 is 11 amino acids. CDR3 nucleotide sequence: TGCAGCGCAAGACGGGAAGAGACCCAGTACTTC. This gives the protein CSARREETQYF.

This clonotype has at least ten counts. The rearrangement links TRBV12-3 or TRBV12-4 to TRBJ2-1; possible D gene TRBD1, 6 bases. This CDR3 is 15 amino acids long. Trimming removed 3 bases at V and 8 bases at J, with 17 bases between. The CDR3 DNA reads TGTGCCAGCAGTTTCGTCCTCGACAGGAATGATGAGCAGTTCTTC. This codes for CASSFVLDRNDEQFF.

The table lists this clonotype with a few counts. The chain couples TRBV6-2 or TRBV6-3 to TRBJ1-6; no clear D. V was pared by 2 bases and J by 11 bases, with 10 bases between. Germline lookup yields CDR1 MNHEY and CDR2 SVGEGT. This CDR3 comprises 13 residues. CDR3 protein: CASSYPNRPPLHF. The CDR3 DNA is TGTGCCAGCAGTTACCCGAATAGACCACCCCTCCACTTT.

The sample holds a few counts of this clonotype. The rearrangement uses TRBV20-1 and TRBJ2-1, with 10 positions matching TRBD2. This CDR3 has 13 amino acids. CDR1 is DFQATT and CDR2 is SNEGSKA in the germline V gene (reference sequence). The CDR3 region is CSEISGGNNEQFF. Written as DNA, the CDR3 is TGCAGCGAGATTAGCGGGGGGAACAATGAGCAGTTCTTC.

This clonotype was found many times. The chain carries TRBV27 and TRBJ1-5; TRBD1 is a possible D gene (5 bases). In germline, CDR1 is MNHEY, CDR2 SMNVEV (reference sequence). This CDR3 comprises 15 residues. Trimming shortened V by 2 bases and J by 4 bases, and 12 bases separated the two germline ends. The CDR3 loop is CASSLMAGGNQPQHF. The DNA of the CDR3 is TGTGCCAGCAGTTTAATGGCGGGGGGGAATCAGCCCCAGCATTTT.

This clonotype came up many times. The rearrangement joins TRBV6-1 to TRBJ1-5; D ambiguous. Germline V gene lookup returns CDR1 MNHNS and CDR2 SASEGT. Trimming pared 6 bases from V and 0 bases from J, leaving 9 bases between. CDR3 length equals 14 residues. The DNA for the CDR3 is TGTGCCAGCAGGACCCTTTATAGCAATCAGCCCCAGCATTTT. This codes for CASRTLYSNQPQHF.

This clonotype came up many times. V is TRBV29-1 and J is TRBJ2-7; 7 positions match TRBD1. The V gene's germline CDR1 is SQVTM and CDR2 ANQGSEA. The V and J ends lost 2 bases and 8 bases, in that order; junction bases with no gene match: 3. The CDR3 contains 11 residues. This chain's CDR3 is CSVEKGAQQYF. The DNA for the CDR3 is TGCAGCGTTGAAAAGGGGGCGCAGCAGTACTTC.

This clonotype turned up a few times. The J gene is TRBJ1-2, the V gene TRBV19, with 12 bases fitting TRBD1. The CDR3 loop spans 15 amino acids. Trimming took 3 bases from V and 4 from J; bases not matched to a gene: 3. In germline, CDR1 is LNHDA, CDR2 SQIVND (reference sequence). The CDR3 is CASSIMGQGAYGYTF. CDR3 DNA sequence: TGTGCCAGTAGTATTATGGGACAGGGGGCCTATGGCTACACCTTC.

This clonotype was counted many times. The CDR3 DNA follows: TGTGCCAGCAGTCTAAGGACAGGTCCTAATTCACCCCTCCACTTT. Protein product: CASSLRTGPNSPLHF. The V gene is TRBV12-3 or TRBV12-4, the J gene TRBJ1-6; 7 bases line up with TRBD1. With V trimmed by 5 bases and J by 6 bases, 7 bases remained unmatched. This CDR3 contains 15 residues.

This clonotype has just a few counts. The rearrangement joins TRBV28 to TRBJ1-2; 7 bases match TRBD1. Germline CDR1 and CDR2: MDHEN and SYDVKM. J gave up 3 bases and V 5 bases, and 6 bases lay outside the gene matches. The CDR3 is made up of 14 amino acids. This CDR3 reads CASSRYRGDYGYTF. DNA for the CDR3: TGTGCCAGCAGTCGTTACAGGGGTGACTATGGCTACACCTTC.

This clonotype was picked up a small number of times. In nucleotides, the CDR3 is TGTGCCTGGAGTCAAAGGGATGAAGCTTTCTTT. Translating it yields CAWSQRDEAFF. This chain links TRBV30 with TRBJ1-1; no clear D gene. Germline V gene data show CDR1 as GTSNPN and CDR2 as SVGIG (reference sequence). The CDR3 has 11 amino acids. V was shortened by 2 bases and J by 7 bases, with 8 bases between the two germline ends.

This clonotype has ten or more counts. The genes are TRBV7-9 and TRBJ2-3, with D maybe TRBD1 (5 bases). Trimming removed 3 bases from V and 2 bases from J, with 9 bases in between. Germline CDR1 SEHNR, CDR2 FQNEAQ (reference sequence). The CDR3 covers 14 residues. The CDR3 sequence: CASSFQGSTDTQYF. CDR3 DNA: TGTGCCAGCAGCTTTCAGGGTTCCACAGATACGCAGTATTTT.

The chain uses TRBV7-9 and TRBJ2-7; no definite D call. Trimming removed 2 bases at V and 2 bases at J, with 7 bases between. The CDR3 has 13 residues. The germline gives CDR1 SEHNR, CDR2 FQNEAQ (reference sequence). CDR3 nucleotides: TGTGCCAGCAGCTTACACGGGCCCTACGAGCAGTACTTC. This codes for CASSLHGPYEQYF.

This clonotype was picked up many times. The chain carries TRBV28 and TRBJ1-1; D might be TRBD1 (5 bases). V was trimmed by 2 bases and J by 11 bases, leaving 18 bases between them. This CDR3 has 14 amino acids. The germline gives CDR1 MDHEN, CDR2 SYDVKM. CDR3 DNA: TGTGCCAGCAGTTTAGACTTCGTGGGGGAGGCGGCTTTCTTT. Protein product: CASSLDFVGEAAFF.

A few counts support this clonotype. V and J are TRBV7-2 and TRBJ2-4; either TRBD1 or TRBD2 may supply D (6 bases each). Trimming took 0 bases from V and 0 from J, leaving 15 bases between them. The V gene's germline CDR1 is SGHTA and CDR2 FQGNSA. The CDR3 runs 18 residues. CDR3 coding DNA: TGTGCCAGCAGCTTAGCGCGGGGAACGGGACAAGCCAAAAACATTCAGTACTTC. It translates to CASSLARGTGQAKNIQYF. The full variable domain, with the rest looked up from reference TRBV7-2 and TRBJ2-4, is GAGVSQSPSNKVTEKGKDVELRCDPISGHTALYWYRQSLGQGLEFLIYFQGNSAPDKSGLPSDRFSAERTGGSVSTLTIQRTQQEDSAVYLCASSLARGTGQAKNIQYFGAGTRLSVL.

This sequence joins TRBV6-5 and TRBJ2-7, with D perhaps matching TRBD2 (6 bases). From germline, CDR1 is MNHEY and CDR2 SVGAGI. Trimming shortened V by 2 bases and J by 6 bases, and 14 bases separated the two germline ends. CDR3 length equals 14 residues. CDR3 in DNA: TGTGCCAGCAGTTACCTCGGGACTGAGAGCGAGCAGTACTTC. Amino acids: CASSYLGTESEQYF.

This clonotype was seen ten or more times. The chain links TRBV20-1 to TRBJ1-5; D remains unclear. Trimming removed 0 bases at V and 4 bases at J, with 13 bases between. The CDR3 spans 15 residues. CDR1 and CDR2 from the germline V gene are DFQATT and SNEGSKA (reference sequence). The CDR3 nucleotides are TGCAGTGCTAGAGATTTTAGGGCCAAAAATCAGCCCCAGCATTTT. Protein: CSARDFRAKNQPQHF.